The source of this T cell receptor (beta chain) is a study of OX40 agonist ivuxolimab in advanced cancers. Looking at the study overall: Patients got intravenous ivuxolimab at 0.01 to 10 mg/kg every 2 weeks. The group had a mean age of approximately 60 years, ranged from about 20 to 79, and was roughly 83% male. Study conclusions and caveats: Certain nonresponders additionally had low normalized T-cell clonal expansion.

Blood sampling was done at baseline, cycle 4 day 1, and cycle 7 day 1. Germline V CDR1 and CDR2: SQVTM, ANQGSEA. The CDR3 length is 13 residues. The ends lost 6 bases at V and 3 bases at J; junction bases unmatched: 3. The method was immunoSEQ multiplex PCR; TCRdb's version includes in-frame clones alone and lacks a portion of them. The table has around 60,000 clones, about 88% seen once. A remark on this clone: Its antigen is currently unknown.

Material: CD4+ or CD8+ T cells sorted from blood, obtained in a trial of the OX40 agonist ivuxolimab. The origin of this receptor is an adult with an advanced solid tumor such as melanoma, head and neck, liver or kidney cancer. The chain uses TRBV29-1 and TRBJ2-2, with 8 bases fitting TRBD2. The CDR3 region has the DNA TGCAGCGTGAGCGGGGGACACACCGGGGAGCTGTTTTTT. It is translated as CSVSGGHTGELFF.